The clone carrying this T cell receptor (beta chain) was seen more than once but under ten times. Its antigen is not identified. This sample was included in a study of beta chain features in type 1 diabetes. The study, taken as a whole, reports: VDJ junctions sequenced from type 1 diabetes patients showed fewer insertions and more deletions.

Sequencing targeted expressed TCRB transcripts, as all isolated RNA had been reverse transcribed. TCRdb's copy holds only in-frame clones and misses some; the assay was immunoSEQ multiplex PCR. Of over 700,000 clones in the sample, roughly 16% are singletons; the top ten hold 0.023%. The CDR3 consists of 13 residues. V lost 6 bases to trimming and J lost 11 bases; unmatched junction nucleotides: 8. Germline loops: CDR1 LNHDA, CDR2 SQIVND (reference sequence). The chain has TRBV19 and TRBJ1-5; 9 bases line up with TRBD1. The sequenced sample was naive CD4+ T cells from blood. The receptor comes from a woman under 30 in good health. CDR3 sequence reads: CASSTGTGRTQHF. The CDR3 nucleotides read TGTGCCAGTAGCACCGGGACAGGGAGGACCCAGCATTTT. The whole variable domain, remainder taken from reference TRBV19 and TRBJ1-5, is DGGITQSPKYLFRKEGQNVTLSCEQNLNHDAMYWYRQDPGQGLRLIYYSQIVNDFQKGDIAEGYSVSREKKESFPLTVTSAQKNPTAFYLCASSTGTGRTQHFGDGTRLSIL.